This T cell receptor (beta chain) was observed in a study of T cell responses to AZD1222 COVID-19 vaccine. Study-level results: No repertoire was sampled before or during the peak T cell response, only after it.

Sequencing was performed with immunoSEQ multiplex PCR; in TCRdb, only in-frame clones are kept and a portion is missing. The table includes 80,000 or so clones, more than 85% detected once. As for this clone: Its antigen is undetermined.

The CDR3 loop spans 15 amino acids. V was shortened by 4 bases and J by 0 bases, with 11 bases between the two germline ends. The germline gives CDR1 SGHNT, CDR2 YYREEE (reference sequence). This TCR derives from an adult who received the AZD1222 COVID-19 vaccine. The chain combines TRBV5-4 with TRBJ1-3; D not resolved. Sequencing used peripheral blood, obtained 28 days after the second AZD1222 dose. The CDR3 nucleotides are TGTGCCAGCAGCGGCGGACCGGGCTCTGGAAACACCATATATTTT. This gives the protein CASSGGPGSGNTIYF.